These 22 T cell receptor beta chains originate from one sample sequenced in a study of T cells in tuberculosis. Produced via immunoSEQ multiplex PCR; TCRdb's table is partial and in-frame only. The top ten hold approximately 7.9% of the sample, which has tens of thousands of clones, 90% to 95% seen once. Sequencing was performed on PBMCs. The receptor source for this set is a donor aged 5 to 30 with latent tuberculosis or without tuberculosis infection.

The rearrangement links TRBV19 to TRBJ2-1; TRBD2 agrees at 12 bases. V lost 8 bases to trimming and J lost 4 bases; unmatched junction nucleotides: 9. There are 16 residues in the CDR3. Germline lookup yields CDR1 LNHDA and CDR2 SQIVND (reference sequence). As DNA, the CDR3 is TGTGCCAGTTCATCTAGCGGGGGGGTTGTATACAATGAGCAGTTCTTC. Its protein product is CASSSSGGVVYNEQFF.

This chain links TRBV30 with TRBJ1-5, with 9 bases identical to TRBD1. The junction had 6 bases not matched to a gene; V was cut back by 2 bases and J by 7 bases. This CDR3 region has 14 residues. The germline gives CDR1 GTSNPN, CDR2 SVGIG (reference sequence). The DNA of the CDR3 is TGTGCCTGGAGTCCGGGACAGGGAAGGCAGCCCCAGCATTTT. Protein: CAWSPGQGRQPQHF.

The chain combines TRBV6-5 with TRBJ1-1; unclear D gene. The CDR3 length is 14 residues. V lost 0 bases and J 7 bases, leaving 12 bases between the germline ends. Germline lookup yields CDR1 MNHEY and CDR2 SVGAGI. The CDR3 DNA sequence: TGTGCCAGCAGTTACTCGACTCCGGGGAGTGAAGCTTTCTTT. It yields the protein CASSYSTPGSEAFF.

CDR3 nucleotides: TGTGCCAGCAGCATGGGACTAGCGGACTCCTACGAGCAGTACTTC. Its translation: CASSMGLADSYEQYF. V and J are TRBV5-5 and TRBJ2-7, with 11 positions matching TRBD2. Losses at the gene ends were 4 bases for V and 0 bases for J; bases not matched to a gene: 3. The CDR3 sequence is 15 residues long. Germline assignment: CDR1 SGHKS and CDR2 YYEKEE (reference sequence).

V gene TRBV9 combines with J gene TRBJ1-6; 7 bases agree with TRBD1. In germline, CDR1 is SGDLS, CDR2 YYNGEE. This CDR3 has 17 residues. V shed 0 bases and J 8 bases; nucleotides not matched to a gene: 11. Written as DNA, the CDR3 is TGTGCCAGCAGCGTAGGTGGCTCGGGGACAGCGGATTCACCCCTCCACTTT. The encoded protein is CASSVGGSGTADSPLHF. The complete variable domain, with remaining parts taken from reference TRBV9 and TRBJ1-6, reads DSGVTQTPKHLITATGQRVTLRCSPRSGDLSVYWYQQSLDQGLQFLIQYYNGEERAKGNILERFSAQQFPDLHSELNLSSLELGDSALYFCASSVGGSGTADSPLHFGNGTRLTVT.

V usage is TRBV9 and J usage is TRBJ2-2; D is unclear. The CDR3 extends over 17 amino acids. Trimming removed 0 bases at V and 0 bases at J, with 12 bases between. Germline CDR1 reads SGDLS; CDR2 reads YYNGEE. The CDR3 reads CASSVDLVLANTGELFF. CDR3 in DNA: TGTGCCAGCAGCGTAGATTTAGTTCTTGCGAACACCGGGGAGCTGTTTTTT.

The count of this clone is one. V usage is TRBV7-2 and J usage is TRBJ2-1, with a possible D match to TRBD2 (5 bases). Trimming cost V 5 bases and J 0 bases, with 17 bases left between them. This CDR3 has 17 residues. From germline, CDR1 is SGHTA and CDR2 FQGNSA. The DNA of the CDR3 is TGTGCCAGCAGCCGTTCGAGGCTAGCCGGCTCCTACAATGAGCAGTTCTTC. It yields the protein CASSRSRLAGSYNEQFF.

The J gene is TRBJ2-7, the V gene TRBV7-2; perhaps TRBD2 as D (5 bases). This CDR3 has 14 residues. Looked up from germline, CDR1 is SGHTA and CDR2 is FQGNSA. Trimming removed 2 bases from V and 0 bases from J, with 8 bases in between. The CDR3 coding sequence is TGTGCCAGCAGCTTAACCGGGATCTCCTACGAGCAGTACTTC. Its protein is CASSLTGISYEQYF. Drawing the rest from reference TRBV7-2 and TRBJ2-7, the complete variable domain is GAGVSQSPSNKVTEKGKDVELRCDPISGHTALYWYRQSLGQGLEFLIYFQGNSAPDKSGLPSDRFSAERTGGSVSTLTIQRTQQEDSAVYLCASSLTGISYEQYFGPGTRLTVT.

The chain combines TRBV5-4 with TRBJ2-1, with TRBD1 matching over 11 bases. Trimming removed 5 bases from V and 9 bases from J; junction bases left unmatched: 7. Germline V gene data show CDR1 as SGHNT and CDR2 as YYREEE (reference sequence). The CDR3 totals 14 residues. The CDR3 DNA follows: TGTGCCAGCAGGGGTGGACAGGGGGCGAGTGAGCAGTTCTTC. Its translation: CASRGGQGASEQFF. The full variable domain, its missing parts supplied by reference TRBV5-4 and TRBJ2-1, is ETGVTQSPTHLIKTRGQQVTLRCSSQSGHNTVSWYQQALGQGPQFIFQYYREEENGRGNFPPRFSGLQFPNYSSELNVNALELDDSALYLCASRGGQGASEQFFGPGTRLTVL.

This chain uses TRBV11-2 with TRBJ2-1; 13 bases are shared with TRBD2. This CDR3 spans 17 amino acids. Germline-derived CDR1 and CDR2 are SGHAT and FQNNGV. Trimming took 5 bases from V and 2 from J; bases not matched to a gene: 6. The CDR3 spells CASSLGLAGEPYNEQFF. The CDR3 bases are TGTGCCAGCAGCCTAGGACTAGCGGGGGAGCCCTACAATGAGCAGTTCTTC.

The rearrangement links TRBV11-3 to TRBJ1-2, with 7 nucleotides matching TRBD1. This CDR3 is 16 amino acids long. J lost 4 bases, V lost 0 bases, and 8 bases had no gene match. Germline CDR1 reads SGHNT; CDR2 reads YENEEA. The CDR3 nucleotides read TGTGCCAGCAGCTTAGAGGTATCGGGACAGAGCTATGGCTACACCTTC. Translation: CASSLEVSGQSYGYTF.

The chain is built from TRBV5-1 and TRBJ2-1; 7 bases fit TRBD1. The CDR3 runs to 15 residues. With V trimmed by 2 bases and J by 1 base, 3 bases remained unmatched. Germline V lookup: CDR1 SGHRS, CDR2 YFSETQ. The CDR3 protein is CASSLETGSYNEQFF. The DNA of the CDR3 is TGCGCCAGCAGCTTAGAGACAGGGTCCTACAATGAGCAGTTCTTC.

This chain links TRBV11-2 with TRBJ1-5; unclear D gene. The CDR3 runs to 13 residues. The germline V gene has CDR1 SGHAT and CDR2 FQNNGV. The ends were cut back, 5 bases at V and 1 base at J, with 6 bases in the middle. Here the CDR3 reads CASSLRSNQPQHF. In DNA form, the CDR3 reads TGTGCCAGCAGCCTTCGGAGCAATCAGCCCCAGCATTTT.

The chain combines TRBV7-3 with TRBJ2-1, with TRBD2 matching 8 bases. V lost 0 bases to trimming and J lost 9 bases; unmatched junction nucleotides: 7. This CDR3 is built from 15 residues. The V gene's germline CDR1 is SGHTA and CDR2 FQGTGA. The CDR3 is CASSLTGGGLREQFF. The CDR3 region has the DNA TGTGCCAGCAGCTTAACCGGCGGGGGGTTGCGTGAGCAGTTCTTC.

The chain has TRBV6-5 and TRBJ1-2, with 8 bases matching TRBD1. J lost 7 bases, V lost 5 bases, and 6 bases had no gene match. The CDR3 runs to 13 residues. Germline-derived CDR1 and CDR2 are MNHEY and SVGAGI. This CDR3 is CASSPGGWGGYTF. As DNA, the CDR3 is TGTGCCAGCAGTCCAGGGGGCTGGGGTGGCTACACCTTC.

This clone was counted a single time. The CDR3 DNA sequence: TGTGCCAGCAGCTTAGCCACAGGGGGGAATTCACCCCTCCACTTT. Its translation: CASSLATGGNSPLHF. This chain links TRBV7-8 with TRBJ1-6; 8 bases are shared with TRBD1. Germline lookup yields CDR1 SGHVS and CDR2 FQNEAQ. The CDR3 runs 15 residues. Trimming at V came to 0 bases and at J to 7 bases, leaving 2 bases not matched to a gene.

The chain carries TRBV10-3 and TRBJ1-1, with D perhaps TRBD1 (5 bases). The germline V and J ends were trimmed by 2 bases and 2 bases, with 18 bases remaining between them. The CDR3 runs 17 residues. The germline V gene has CDR1 ENHRY and CDR2 SYGVKD. The CDR3 sequence is CAISERGGARSNTEAFF. The DNA of the CDR3 is TGTGCCATCAGTGAGCGGGGAGGGGCCAGGTCAAACACTGAAGCTTTCTTT.

The chain has TRBV6-6 and TRBJ1-1; D remains unclear. Germline V lookup: CDR1 MNHNY, CDR2 SVGAGI (reference sequence). This CDR3 has 14 amino acids. Trimming pared 5 bases from V and 1 base from J, leaving 11 bases between. In nucleotides, the CDR3 is TGTGCCAGCAGTACCCGACGGGAGAACACTGAAGCTTTCTTT. It codes for CASSTRRENTEAFF.

The rearrangement joins TRBV18 to TRBJ1-4; 10 bases agree with TRBD1. Trimming at V came to 6 bases and at J to 6 bases, leaving 4 bases not matched to a gene. In germline, CDR1 is KGHSH, CDR2 LQKENI. The CDR3 consists of 14 residues. The CDR3 here is CASSPGTGDEKLFF. The CDR3 coding sequence is TGTGCCAGCTCCCCCGGGACAGGGGATGAAAAACTGTTTTTT.

The V gene is TRBV5-1, the J gene TRBJ2-3, with 7 bases lining up with TRBD2. The CDR3 runs to 13 residues. Germline assignment: CDR1 SGHRS and CDR2 YFSETQ. The J segment lost 3 bases and the V segment lost 6 bases, leaving 4 bases of the junction unmatched. CDR3 coding DNA: TGCGCCAGCACCAAGCGGGGAACAGATACGCAGTATTTT. It translates to CASTKRGTDTQYF.

This chain connects TRBV19 to TRBJ1-1; 7 bases fit TRBD1. The CDR3 sequence is 15 residues long. Unmatched junction bases numbered 5, after V lost 4 bases and J lost 0 bases. The germline gives CDR1 LNHDA, CDR2 SQIVND (reference sequence). Written as DNA, the CDR3 is TGTGCCAGTAGTAAGACAGGGATACTGAACACTGAAGCTTTCTTT. Amino acid sequence: CASSKTGILNTEAFF.

The V call is TRBV2, the J call TRBJ2-7; 9 bases fit TRBD2. Germline CDR1 reads SNHLY; CDR2 reads FYNNEI. The CDR3 is 17 amino acids. V gave up 5 bases and J gave up 4 bases; unmatched junction bases: 15. CDR3 protein: CASSRAGGSVGAYEQYF. The CDR3 region has the DNA TGTGCCAGCAGTAGAGCGGGAGGTTCGGTAGGGGCTTACGAGCAGTACTTC.